The next 17 T cell receptor beta chains were all read from a single sample in a study of T cell responses to AZD1222 COVID-19 vaccine (dated by TCRdb to about 2021). Receptors were amplified or captured by the immunoSEQ multiplex PCR assay. Held by TCRdb, this immuneACCESS table contains in-frame sequences only and omits some clones. Under half of the omission traces to an unresolved V gene where checked; the cause of the rest is unknown. The sample table contains under 200,000 clones; only one count was recorded for around 90% of them. In total, the top ten clones hold 3.6% of the sample. This specimen's time point label, interpreted: about 28 days (+/-7) after the second vaccine dose. The treatment or condition label, read with the paper, signifies: meningococcal conjugate vaccine given as trial control. The specimen was peripheral blood, collected 28 days after the second dose of the MenACWY control vaccine. The receptors come from an adult who received the MenACWY meningococcal vaccine as a control.

V usage is TRBV19 and J usage is TRBJ2-5, with 12 bases lining up with TRBD2. Germline assignment: CDR1 LNHDA and CDR2 SQIVND (reference sequence). The V gene end was trimmed by 5 bases and the J gene end by 4 bases; junction bases not matched to a gene: 2. CDR3 length equals 14 residues. The CDR3: CASSVGLAGETQYF. The CDR3 bases are TGTGCCAGTAGTGTGGGACTAGCGGGAGAGACCCAGTACTTC.

The sample holds a few counts of this clone. The chain carries TRBV11-3 and TRBJ2-2; D possibly uses TRBD1 or TRBD2 (5 bases each). CDR1 is SGHNT, CDR2 YENEEA, per germline. This CDR3 region has 15 residues. Trimming shortened V by 6 bases and J by 4 bases, and 15 bases separated the two germline ends. As DNA, the CDR3 is TGTGCCAGCAGGACTACGGGTCAGGGCACCGGGGAGCTGTTTTTT. Translation: CASRTTGQGTGELFF.

CDR3 amino acids: CASSEADRTSSYEQYF. The CDR3 DNA reads as TGTGCCAGCAGTGAAGCGGACAGAACGAGCTCCTACGAGCAGTACTTC. This chain connects TRBV6-1 to TRBJ2-7; the D gene is possibly TRBD1 (6 bases). Germline CDR1 reads MNHNS; CDR2 reads SASEGT. CDR3 length: 16 residues. Deletions cut 0 bases from V and 0 bases from J, with 12 bases between.

This clone appeared a few times. The genes are TRBV7-2 and TRBJ1-5; perhaps TRBD1 as D (5 bases). V was pared by 5 bases and J by 5 bases, with 10 bases between. Germline V gene data show CDR1 as SGHTA and CDR2 as FQGNSA. This CDR3 region has 13 residues. For the CDR3, the DNA is TGTGCCAGCAGCACCCTGACAGATCAGCCCCAGCATTTT. This gives the protein CASSTLTDQPQHF. Full variable domain (remainder filled in from reference TRBV7-2 and TRBJ1-5): GAGVSQSPSNKVTEKGKDVELRCDPISGHTALYWYRQSLGQGLEFLIYFQGNSAPDKSGLPSDRFSAERTGGSVSTLTIQRTQQEDSAVYLCASSTLTDQPQHFGDGTRLSIL.

The chain couples TRBV11-3 to TRBJ2-7; TRBD2 is a possible D gene (6 bases). Germline loops: CDR1 SGHNT, CDR2 YENEEA. Between the trimmed V and J ends, which lost 8 bases and 0 bases, there was a span of 14 bases. The CDR3 loop spans 14 amino acids. CDR3 sequence (DNA): TGTGCCAGCCGCAGCGGAGGGAGCTCCTACGAGCAGTACTTC. Translated: CASRSGGSSYEQYF.

The rearrangement joins TRBV6-2 or TRBV6-3 to TRBJ2-2; TRBD2 matches 13 bases. The CDR3 length is 15 residues. V dropped 5 bases and J dropped 6; count of bases not matched to a gene: 3. Germline assignment: CDR1 MNHEY and CDR2 SVGEGT. The CDR3 DNA is TGTGCCAGCAGTGGACTAGCGGGAGAGGCCGGGGAGCTGTTTTTT. Encoded protein: CASSGLAGEAGELFF.

The chain is built from TRBV7-9 and TRBJ1-1; 8 positions match TRBD1. V was pared by 5 bases and J by 0 bases, with 8 bases of the junction left unmatched. Germline V lookup: CDR1 SEHNR, CDR2 FQNEAQ (reference sequence). CDR3 length: 16 amino acids. DNA for the CDR3: TGTGCCAGCAGCCCGCGGACAGGGATTATGAACACTGAAGCTTTCTTT. Amino acid sequence: CASSPRTGIMNTEAFF.

The chain uses TRBV19 and TRBJ1-4; D gene uncertain. This CDR3 is 15 amino acids long. Trimming took 6 bases from V and 0 from J, leaving 11 bases between them. Germline assignment: CDR1 LNHDA and CDR2 SQIVND (reference sequence). CDR3 loop: CASRDPRTTNEKLFF. The CDR3 DNA follows: TGTGCCAGTAGGGACCCTCGAACAACTAATGAAAAACTGTTTTTT.

This clone appeared a single time. The V call is TRBV28, the J call TRBJ2-1, with TRBD2 identical over 9 bases. The length of the CDR3 is 16 residues. Germline CDR1 reads MDHEN; CDR2 reads SYDVKM. Unmatched junction bases numbered 9, after V lost 4 bases and J lost 5 bases. Here the CDR3 DNA reads TGTGCCAGCAGTTGGGCAGCTAGCGGGACCGACAATGAGCAGTTCTTC. It specifies CASSWAASGTDNEQFF.

In its sample, this clone was seen once. The rearrangement uses TRBV15 and TRBJ2-5, with 8 bases fitting TRBD1. Germline-derived CDR1 and CDR2 are LNHNV and YYDKDF (reference sequence). V was pared by 1 base and J by 5 bases, with 9 bases of the junction left unmatched. This CDR3 comprises 16 residues. The CDR3 sequence: CATSRVPSGGGETQYF. CDR3 sequence (DNA): TGTGCCACCAGCAGAGTCCCCTCAGGGGGCGGTGAGACCCAGTACTTC.

The V and J genes are TRBV7-8 and TRBJ2-7; D possibly uses TRBD1 or TRBD2 (5 bases each). The CDR3 covers 13 residues. Per germline, CDR1 SGHVS and CDR2 FQNEAQ. V was shortened by 1 base and J by 6 bases, with 10 bases between the two germline ends. CDR3 sequence reads: CASSLGPGPEQYF. DNA for the CDR3: TGTGCCAGCAGCTTAGGGCCGGGGCCCGAGCAGTACTTC.

The chain is built from TRBV7-6 and TRBJ1-6; 8 nucleotides match TRBD1. The V gene's germline CDR1 is SGHVS and CDR2 FNYEAQ. The CDR3 length is 15 residues. J was trimmed by 6 bases and V by 5 bases; bases with no gene match: 6. The CDR3 sequence is CASSTDRAPNSPLHF. In DNA, the CDR3 is TGTGCCAGCAGCACGGACAGGGCCCCTAATTCACCCCTCCACTTT.

The rearrangement uses TRBV6-6 and TRBJ2-5; TRBD1 matches at 9 bases. Looked up from germline, CDR1 is MNHNY and CDR2 is SVGAGI (reference sequence). The V and J ends lost 2 bases and 4 bases, in that order; junction bases with no gene match: 5. This CDR3 region has 15 residues. CDR3 in DNA: TGTGCCAGCAGTTACGGGGACAGGGTCACAGAGACCCAGTACTTC. Amino acids: CASSYGDRVTETQYF.

This clone was detected a few times. The rearrangement joins TRBV28 to TRBJ1-2, with D tentatively TRBD1 (5 bases). Germline V CDR1 and CDR2: MDHEN, SYDVKM. This CDR3 has 13 amino acids. V shed 3 bases and J shed 3 bases, with 8 bases lying between them. The CDR3 sequence is CASSLGTDYGYTF. The CDR3, as DNA: TGTGCCAGCAGTTTGGGGACGGACTATGGCTACACCTTC.

This rearrangement joins TRBV5-1 to TRBJ2-1, with TRBD1 matching over 11 bases. Per germline, CDR1 SGHRS and CDR2 YFSETQ. This CDR3 is 14 amino acids long. V dropped 3 bases and J dropped 9; count of bases not matched to a gene: 5. CDR3 sequence reads: CASSSGQGDGEQFF. The CDR3 coding sequence is TGCGCCAGCAGCTCGGGACAGGGGGACGGTGAGCAGTTCTTC.

The J gene is TRBJ2-2, the V gene TRBV2; D possibly corresponds to TRBD2 (6 bases). Germline V CDR1 and CDR2: SNHLY, FYNNEI. The ends were cut back, 0 bases at V and 0 bases at J, with 11 bases in the middle. This CDR3 contains 17 residues. This CDR3 reads CASSEAKGLSNTGELFF. DNA for the CDR3: TGTGCCAGCAGTGAAGCAAAGGGACTCTCGAACACCGGGGAGCTGTTTTTT.

This chain links TRBV5-5 with TRBJ2-7, with 8 bases lining up with TRBD1. The CDR3 runs 14 residues. V dropped 4 bases and J dropped 5; count of bases not matched to a gene: 8. CDR1 and CDR2 from the germline V gene are SGHKS and YYEKEE (reference sequence). The CDR3 here is CASSPGQGTHEQYF. The CDR3 DNA reads as TGTGCCAGCAGCCCAGGACAGGGTACCCACGAGCAGTACTTC.